This passage covers 19 T cell receptor beta chains from one sample sequenced in a study of cytomegalovirus exposure and HLA in healthy donors. The PCR ran on 60 Vbeta and 13 Jbeta primers. Data came from immunoSEQ multiplex PCR; TCRdb stores just in-frame clones and leaves some out. The sample records about 200,000 clones, roughly 80% being singletons. What was sequenced was PBMCs. These receptors all come from a man aged 40-49 years in good health and CMV-seronegative.

The genes are TRBV10-3 and TRBJ2-7; 11 bases align to TRBD2. Trimming cost V 8 bases and J 0 bases; bases outside gene matches: 6. Germline lookup yields CDR1 ENHRY and CDR2 SYGVKD. The length of the CDR3 is 15 residues. The CDR3 reads CAIRGTSGLSYEQYF. In nucleotides, the CDR3 is TGTGCCATCCGAGGGACTAGCGGCCTCTCCTACGAGCAGTACTTC.

The chain joins TRBV30 to TRBJ2-2, with TRBD1 identical over 7 bases. V shed 3 bases and J 5 bases; nucleotides not matched to a gene: 3. The germline gives CDR1 GTSNPN, CDR2 SVGIG (reference sequence). This CDR3 comprises 13 residues. The CDR3 coding sequence is TGTGCCTGGAGGACACAGGGGACCGGGGAGCTGTTTTTT. Protein: CAWRTQGTGELFF.

The gene calls are TRBV18 and TRBJ2-7; possibly TRBD1 for D (6 bases). This CDR3 contains 15 residues. CDR1 and CDR2 (germline): KGHSH, LQKENI. V lost 3 bases and J lost 2, with 14 bases in between. The CDR3, as DNA: TGTGCCAGCTCACCTTCGGCGGACAGACCCTACGAGCAGTACTTC. Translating it yields CASSPSADRPYEQYF.

This chain connects TRBV14 to TRBJ2-7; 10 nucleotides align to TRBD2. The ends lost 4 bases at V and 8 bases at J; junction bases unmatched: 11. Germline lookup yields CDR1 SGHDN and CDR2 FVKESK. This CDR3 has 15 residues. The DNA for the CDR3 is TGTGCCAGCAGCCCGGGACTAGCGACCCGAAAGAAGCAGTACTTC. This sequence encodes CASSPGLATRKKQYF.

In its sample, this clone was seen a few times. The chain couples TRBV6-6 to TRBJ2-5; D remains ambiguous. Germline CDR1 reads MNHNY; CDR2 reads SVGAGI (reference sequence). V was clipped by 3 bases and J by 5 bases, with 4 bases between them. The CDR3 contains 11 residues. The CDR3 DNA reads as TGTGCCAGCAGTTATCCGGAGACCCAGTACTTC. Residues: CASSYPETQYF.

J is TRBJ1-3 and V is TRBV15; D might be TRBD1 (5 bases). This CDR3 spans 13 amino acids. Trimming pared 9 bases from V and 4 bases from J, leaving 13 bases between. Germline V gene sequence: CDR1 LNHNV, CDR2 YYDKDF (reference sequence). The CDR3: CATTTGSGNTIYF. CDR3 bases: TGTGCCACTACAACAGGCTCCGGAAACACCATATATTTT.

The rearrangement uses TRBV5-6 and TRBJ2-5, with a tentative D call TRBD2 (6 bases). V was cut by 1 base and J by 4 bases, with 14 bases left in between. The germline CDR1 and CDR2 sequences are SGHDT and YYEEEE. The CDR3 loop spans 15 amino acids. The CDR3 spells CASSLISGVLETQYF. CDR3 nucleotide sequence: TGTGCCAGCAGCTTGATTTCGGGGGTCTTAGAGACCCAGTACTTC.

The chain recombines TRBV5-8 with TRBJ2-2; D call uncertain. The CDR3 covers 15 residues. Trimming pared 0 bases from V and 0 bases from J, leaving 6 bases between. CDR1 is SGHTS, CDR2 YDEGEE, per germline. The CDR3 DNA is TGTGCCAGCAGCTTGGGACACTCGAACACCGGGGAGCTGTTTTTT. Translating gives CASSLGHSNTGELFF.

The rearrangement joins TRBV11-2 to TRBJ2-1; 8 bases match TRBD1. V was pared by 5 bases and J by 0 bases, with 6 bases of the junction left unmatched. The CDR3 runs to 16 residues. CDR1 is SGHAT and CDR2 is FQNNGV in the germline V gene. The CDR3: CASSGGTGGSYNEQFF. The CDR3 nucleotides read TGTGCCAGCAGCGGTGGAACAGGGGGCTCCTACAATGAGCAGTTCTTC.

A few counts support this clone. The junction does not match germline at one end; this may be a read error. This chain links TRBV7-9 with TRBJ1-4; 9 nucleotides agree with TRBD1. In germline, CDR1 is SEHNR, CDR2 FQNEAQ (reference sequence). The CDR3 consists of 17 residues. The CDR3: CSSSLRGQGTTNEKLFF. In nucleotides, the CDR3 is TGTTCCAGCAGCTTAAGAGGACAGGGGACAACTAATGAAAAACTGTTTTTT.

The chain recombines TRBV10-3 with TRBJ1-2; 9 positions agree with TRBD1. Looked up from germline, CDR1 is ENHRY and CDR2 is SYGVKD. V lost 4 bases and J lost 5; bases outside the gene matches: 35. The CDR3 is 24 amino acids. The CDR3 DNA reads as TGTGCCATCAGTGGAGGCCTAAGTCCTTCCGGTCCCCTGGGGACAGGGTCGGAGGGGTATGGCTACACCTTC. It yields the protein CAISGGLSPSGPLGTGSEGYGYTF.

This chain joins TRBV4-3 and TRBJ2-3, with D perhaps matching TRBD2 (5 bases). Deletions cut 1 base from V and 1 base from J, with 12 bases between. The CDR3 contains 16 residues. Germline V CDR1 and CDR2: LGHNA, YSLEER. CDR3 nucleotides: TGCGCCAGCAGCCAAGTTACGGGGATAGGCACAGATACGCAGTATTTT. Translation: CASSQVTGIGTDTQYF.

CDR3 sequence (DNA): TGTGCCTGGAGTCCCGGACAGGGCGTCAATTCACCCCTCCACTTT. As protein: CAWSPGQGVNSPLHF. This rearrangement joins TRBV30 to TRBJ1-6; 8 bases fit TRBD1. The CDR3 totals 15 residues. Germline V gene lookup returns CDR1 GTSNPN and CDR2 SVGIG (reference sequence). V shed 2 bases and J 7 bases; nucleotides not matched to a gene: 7. The full variable domain, in which reference TRBV30 and TRBJ1-6 provide the parts outside the CDR3, is SQTIHQWPATLVQPVGSPLSLECTVEGTSNPNLYWYRQAAGRGLQLLFYSVGIGQISSEVPQNLSASRPQDRQFILSSKKLLLSDSGFYLCAWSPGQGVNSPLHFGNGTRLTVT.

The rearrangement links TRBV5-6 to TRBJ2-7, with 9 bases that match TRBD1. The CDR3 loop spans 15 amino acids. J gave up 2 bases and V 4 bases, and 7 bases lay outside the gene matches. Looked up from germline, CDR1 is SGHDT and CDR2 is YYEEEE. The CDR3 here is CASSGGQGTPYEQYF. In DNA, the CDR3 is TGTGCCAGCAGCGGTGGACAGGGGACCCCCTACGAGCAGTACTTC.

The chain is built from TRBV5-5 and TRBJ1-3; unclear D gene. The germline CDR1 and CDR2 sequences are SGHKS and YYEKEE (reference sequence). V was cut by 1 base and J by 4 bases, with 6 bases left in between. The CDR3 contains 13 residues. The CDR3 DNA is TGTGCCAGCAGCTTGTCGGGGGGAAACACCATATATTTT. Protein: CASSLSGGNTIYF.

This chain joins TRBV19 and TRBJ2-3; D possibly corresponds to TRBD2 (6 bases). Germline V gene sequence: CDR1 LNHDA, CDR2 SQIVND (reference sequence). The CDR3 is 11 amino acids. The V gene lost 7 bases and the J gene lost 6 bases, with 8 bases spanning the gap. CDR3 loop: CASNREDTQYF. CDR3 sequence (DNA): TGTGCCAGTAACCGGGAGGATACGCAGTATTTT.

The chain carries TRBV7-6 and TRBJ2-2; TRBD1 is a possible D gene (6 bases). CDR1 SGHVS and CDR2 FNYEAQ come from the germline V gene. CDR3 length equals 14 residues. Trimming removed 1 base at V and 5 bases at J, with 8 bases between. The CDR3 bases are TGTGCCAGCAGCTTAGGACAGGCAACCGGGGAGCTGTTTTTT. Amino acids: CASSLGQATGELFF.

The chain joins TRBV27 to TRBJ1-1; D is unresolved. This CDR3 contains 15 residues. Trimming took off 4 bases at V and 0 bases at J, with 12 bases between the two ends. CDR1 and CDR2 from the germline V gene are MNHEY and SMNVEV (reference sequence). CDR3 DNA sequence: TGTGCCAGCAGTTCTCTGGAGAGACTGAACACTGAAGCTTTCTTT. Translated: CASSSLERLNTEAFF.

The J gene is TRBJ2-7, the V gene TRBV15, with TRBD1 matching 9 bases. The germline V gene has CDR1 LNHNV and CDR2 YYDKDF (reference sequence). This CDR3 has 19 amino acids. Trimming cost V 3 bases and J 3 bases; bases outside gene matches: 18. The CDR3: CATSSTITSEGQGYYEQYF. DNA of the CDR3: TGTGCCACCAGCAGTACCATAACATCAGAGGGACAGGGCTACTACGAGCAGTACTTC.